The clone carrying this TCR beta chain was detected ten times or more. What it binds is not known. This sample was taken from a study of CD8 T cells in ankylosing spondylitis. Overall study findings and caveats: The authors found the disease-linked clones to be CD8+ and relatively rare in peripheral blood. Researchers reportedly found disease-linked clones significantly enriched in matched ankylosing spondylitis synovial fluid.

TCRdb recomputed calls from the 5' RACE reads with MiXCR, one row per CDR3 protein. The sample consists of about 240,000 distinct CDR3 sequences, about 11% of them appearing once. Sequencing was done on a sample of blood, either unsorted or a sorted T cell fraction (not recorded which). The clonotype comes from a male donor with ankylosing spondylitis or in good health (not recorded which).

The CDR3 loop reads CSARDPGTSVIREQFF. The CDR3 nucleotides read TGCAGTGCTAGAGATCCGGGGACTAGCGTGATCCGTGAGCAGTTCTTC. The chain carries TRBV20-1 and TRBJ2-1; 10 bases agree with TRBD2. CDR3 length equals 16 residues. Looked up from germline, CDR1 is DFQATT and CDR2 is SNEGSKA (reference sequence). Trimming at V came to 0 bases and at J to 9 bases, leaving 11 bases not matched to a gene.